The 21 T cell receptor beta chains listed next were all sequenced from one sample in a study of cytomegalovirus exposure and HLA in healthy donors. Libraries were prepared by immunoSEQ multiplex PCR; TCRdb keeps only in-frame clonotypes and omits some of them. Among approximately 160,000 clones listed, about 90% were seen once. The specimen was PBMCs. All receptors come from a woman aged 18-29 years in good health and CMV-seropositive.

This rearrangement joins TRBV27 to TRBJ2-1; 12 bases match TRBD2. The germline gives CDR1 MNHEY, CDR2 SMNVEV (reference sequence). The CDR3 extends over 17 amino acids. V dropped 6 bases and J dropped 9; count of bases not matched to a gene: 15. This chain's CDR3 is CASSSPGLLAGGLEQFF. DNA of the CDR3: TGTGCCAGCAGCTCGCCGGGCCTCCTAGCGGGAGGGCTTGAGCAGTTCTTC.

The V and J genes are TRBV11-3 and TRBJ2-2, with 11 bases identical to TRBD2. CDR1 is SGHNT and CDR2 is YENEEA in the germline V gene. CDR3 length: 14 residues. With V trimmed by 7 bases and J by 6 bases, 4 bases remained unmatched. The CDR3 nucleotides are TGTGCCAGCACCGGGACTAGCGGTTCCGGGGAGCTGTTTTTT. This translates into CASTGTSGSGELFF. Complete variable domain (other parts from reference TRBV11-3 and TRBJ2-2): EAGVVQSPRYKIIEKKQPVAFWCNPISGHNTLYWYLQNLGQGPELLIRYENEEAVDDSQLPKDRFSAERLKGVDSTLKIQPAELGDSAVYLCASTGTSGSGELFFGEGSRLTVL.

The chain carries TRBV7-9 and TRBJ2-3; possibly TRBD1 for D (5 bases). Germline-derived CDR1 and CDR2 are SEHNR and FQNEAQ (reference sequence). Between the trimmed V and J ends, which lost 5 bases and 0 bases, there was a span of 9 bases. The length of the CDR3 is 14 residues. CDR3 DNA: TGTGCCAGCAGCGCGACAGCTAGCACAGATACGCAGTATTTT. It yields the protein CASSATASTDTQYF.

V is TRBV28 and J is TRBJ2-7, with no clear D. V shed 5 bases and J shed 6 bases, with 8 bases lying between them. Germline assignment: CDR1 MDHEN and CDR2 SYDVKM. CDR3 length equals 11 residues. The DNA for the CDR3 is TGTGCCAGCAGTCTATACAGCGAGCAGTACTTC. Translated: CASSLYSEQYF.

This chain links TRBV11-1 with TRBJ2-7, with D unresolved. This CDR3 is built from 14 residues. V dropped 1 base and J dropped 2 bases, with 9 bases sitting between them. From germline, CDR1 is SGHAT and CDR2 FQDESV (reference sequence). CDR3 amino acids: CASSLGGKPYEQYF. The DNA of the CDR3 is TGTGCCAGCAGCTTAGGAGGAAAACCCTACGAGCAGTACTTC.

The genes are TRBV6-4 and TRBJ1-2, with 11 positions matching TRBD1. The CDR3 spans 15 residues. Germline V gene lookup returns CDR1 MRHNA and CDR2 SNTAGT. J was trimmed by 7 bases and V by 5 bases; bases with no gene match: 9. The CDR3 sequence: CASSTTGTGGVGYTF. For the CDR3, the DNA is TGTGCCAGCAGTACGACCGGGACAGGGGGTGTTGGCTACACCTTC.

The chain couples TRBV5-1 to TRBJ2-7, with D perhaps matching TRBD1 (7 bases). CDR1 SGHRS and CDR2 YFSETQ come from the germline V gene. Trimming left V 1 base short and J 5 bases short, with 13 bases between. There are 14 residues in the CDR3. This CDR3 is CASSLRGGGNEQYF. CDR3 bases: TGCGCCAGCAGCTTGCGCGGAGGGGGCAACGAGCAGTACTTC.

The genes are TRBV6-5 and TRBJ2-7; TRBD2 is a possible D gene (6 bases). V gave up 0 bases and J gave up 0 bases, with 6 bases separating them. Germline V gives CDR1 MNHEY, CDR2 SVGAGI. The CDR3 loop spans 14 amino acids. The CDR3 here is CASSYSGSSYEQYF. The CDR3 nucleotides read TGTGCCAGCAGTTACTCCGGGAGCTCCTACGAGCAGTACTTC.

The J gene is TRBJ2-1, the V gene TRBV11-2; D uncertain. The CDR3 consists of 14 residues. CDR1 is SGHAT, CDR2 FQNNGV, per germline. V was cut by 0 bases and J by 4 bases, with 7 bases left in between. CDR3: CASSLELVYNEQFF. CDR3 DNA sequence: TGTGCCAGCAGCTTAGAACTTGTGTACAATGAGCAGTTCTTC. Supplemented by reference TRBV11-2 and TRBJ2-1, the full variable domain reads EAGVAQSPRYKIIEKRQSVAFWCNPISGHATLYWYQQILGQGPKLLIQFQNNGVVDDSQLPKDRFSAERLKGVDSTLKIQPAKLEDSAVYLCASSLELVYNEQFFGPGTRLTVL.

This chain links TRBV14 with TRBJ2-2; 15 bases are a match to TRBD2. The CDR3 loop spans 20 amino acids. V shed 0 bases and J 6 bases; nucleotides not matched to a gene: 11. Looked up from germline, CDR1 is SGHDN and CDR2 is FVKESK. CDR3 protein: CASSQEGLAGGMSGPGELFF. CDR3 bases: TGTGCCAGCAGCCAAGAGGGACTAGCGGGGGGTATGAGTGGCCCCGGGGAGCTGTTTTTT.

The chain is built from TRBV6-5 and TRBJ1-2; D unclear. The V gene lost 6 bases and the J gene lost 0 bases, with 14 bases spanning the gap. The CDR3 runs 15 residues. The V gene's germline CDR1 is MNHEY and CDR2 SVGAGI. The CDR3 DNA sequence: TGTGCCAGCAGATTACTGGGAGAGCCTAACTATGGCTACACCTTC. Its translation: CASRLLGEPNYGYTF.

The CDR3: CASSQYLSGGGTDTQYF. The CDR3 DNA reads TGTGCCAGCAGCCAATACCTTAGCGGGGGAGGCACAGATACGCAGTATTTT. The rearrangement joins TRBV5-6 to TRBJ2-3; 9 bases fit TRBD2. V shed 4 bases and J 1 base; nucleotides not matched to a gene: 10. Germline V lookup: CDR1 SGHDT, CDR2 YYEEEE. CDR3 length: 17 amino acids.

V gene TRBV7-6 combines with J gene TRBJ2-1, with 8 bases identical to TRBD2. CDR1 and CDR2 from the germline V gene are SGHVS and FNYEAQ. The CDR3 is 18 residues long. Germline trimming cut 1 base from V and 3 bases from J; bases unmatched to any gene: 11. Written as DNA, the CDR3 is TGTGCCAGCAGCTTAGAAGGAGTGACTAGCGTGGACTACAATGAGCAGTTCTTC. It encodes CASSLEGVTSVDYNEQFF. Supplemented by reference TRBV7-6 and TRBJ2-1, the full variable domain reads GAGVSQSPRYKVTKRGQDVALRCDPISGHVSLYWYRQALGQGPEFLTYFNYEAQQDKSGLPNDRFSAERPEGSISTLTIQRTEQRDSAMYRCASSLEGVTSVDYNEQFFGPGTRLTVL.

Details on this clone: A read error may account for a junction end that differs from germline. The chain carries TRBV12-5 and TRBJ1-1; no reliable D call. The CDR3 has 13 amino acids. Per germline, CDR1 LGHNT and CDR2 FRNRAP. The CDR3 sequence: CASGLAGITEAFF. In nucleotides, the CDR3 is TGTGCTAGTGGTTTGGCCGGGATCACTGAGGCTTTCTTT.

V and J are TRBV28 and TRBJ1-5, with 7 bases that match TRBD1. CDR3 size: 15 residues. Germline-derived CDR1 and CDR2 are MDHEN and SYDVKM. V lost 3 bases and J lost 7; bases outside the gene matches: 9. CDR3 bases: TGTGCCAGCAGTTTGGGGGACAGTGAGATACAGCCCCAGCATTTT. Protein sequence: CASSLGDSEIQPQHF.

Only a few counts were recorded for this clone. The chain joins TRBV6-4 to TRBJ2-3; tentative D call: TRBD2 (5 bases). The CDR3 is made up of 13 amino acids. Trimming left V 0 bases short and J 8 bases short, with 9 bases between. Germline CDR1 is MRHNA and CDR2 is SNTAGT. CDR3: CASSDSAEGTQYF. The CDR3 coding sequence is TGTGCCAGCAGTGACTCAGCCGAGGGTACGCAGTATTTT.

The CDR3 spells CASSGQGAGGDTEAFF. The CDR3, as DNA: TGTGCCAGCAGCGGACAGGGGGCAGGAGGAGACACTGAAGCTTTCTTT. The rearrangement uses TRBV27 and TRBJ1-1; 11 bases fit TRBD1. V lost 6 bases, J lost 3 bases, and 9 bases stayed unmatched. Germline V CDR1 and CDR2: MNHEY, SMNVEV (reference sequence). This CDR3 contains 16 residues.

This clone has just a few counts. DNA of the CDR3: TGTGCCACCTCGGACAGACCGACTAGCGGCTACGAGCAGTACTTC. Encoded protein: CATSDRPTSGYEQYF. The chain joins TRBV10-3 to TRBJ2-7; 9 positions agree with TRBD2. Germline trimming cut 10 bases from V and 3 bases from J; bases unmatched to any gene: 13. Germline V CDR1 and CDR2: ENHRY, SYGVKD. CDR3 length: 15 amino acids.

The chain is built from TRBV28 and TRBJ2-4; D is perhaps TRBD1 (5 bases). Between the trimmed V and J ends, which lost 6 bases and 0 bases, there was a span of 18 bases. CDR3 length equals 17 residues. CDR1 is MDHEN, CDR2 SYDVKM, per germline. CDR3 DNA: TGTGCCAGCAGCGAAACCCCAGGGATCCTAGCCAAAAACATTCAGTACTTC. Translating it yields CASSETPGILAKNIQYF.

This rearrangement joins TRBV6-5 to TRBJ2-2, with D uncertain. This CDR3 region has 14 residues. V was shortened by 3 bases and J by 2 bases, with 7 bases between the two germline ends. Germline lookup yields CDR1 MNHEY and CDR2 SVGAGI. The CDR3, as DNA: TGTGCCAGCAGTTATACAGATAACACCGGGGAGCTGTTTTTT. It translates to CASSYTDNTGELFF.

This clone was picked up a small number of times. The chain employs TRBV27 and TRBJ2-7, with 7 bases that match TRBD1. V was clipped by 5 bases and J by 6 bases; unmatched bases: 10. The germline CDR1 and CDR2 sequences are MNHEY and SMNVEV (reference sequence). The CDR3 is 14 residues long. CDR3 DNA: TGTGCCAGCAGTCCACTGACAGGGCCTACCGAGCAGTACTTC. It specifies CASSPLTGPTEQYF.